This TCR beta chain was sequenced during a study of CXCR3-negative and CXCR3-positive naive CD8 T cells. About this clonotype: Its antigen is unknown.

The CDR3 is 19 residues long. CDR1 DFQATT and CDR2 SNEGSKA come from the germline V gene (reference sequence). Naive CD8+ T lymphocytes were specified as CD45RO-CCR7+CD27+CD95-. General observations from the study: TRB CDR3s of CXCR3-positive naive cells were more hydrophobic than those of CXCR3-negative naive cells. Naive subsets displayed similar surface CD5, and TCR strength was inferred from TRB CDR3 properties.

The TRB libraries of cDNA were built by UMI-labeled 5' RACE. TCRdb reprocessed the 5' RACE reads and keeps a single row for each CDR3 protein, giving no DNA. The repertoire shows fewer than 90,000 distinct CDR3 sequences; the top ten hold 0.5% to 0.55%. Input material: naive CXCR3+ CD8+ T cells from blood. Subset given: CD45RO-CCR7+CD27+CD95- naive CD8+ T cells expressing CXCR3 (TNR3+). The receptor comes from a human donor in good health. Some clones in this sample may be carry-over from other donors' samples. This rearrangement joins TRBV20-1 to TRBJ2-3; with no DNA, the TCRdb D assignment of TRBD2 cannot be verified. CDR3: CSAPPDTRSPSGDPDTQYF.